This T cell receptor (beta chain) is from a study of blood T cell repertoires in COVID-19. Study details: There were acute and convalescent COVID-19 samples, and they came from the United States, Italy and Spain. PBMCs, B-cell-depleted T cells, or T cells were the source of the cDNA or gDNA that made up the material.

Authors' data handling: Nucleated cell counts were estimated from reference gene primer amplification. The protocol was immunoSEQ multiplex PCR, while the TCRdb copy is restricted to in-frame clones and leaves out a portion. Clone size and V and J calls were adopted from that table, with D and trimming inferred from the DNA. Of roughly 89,000 clones in the sample, roughly 80% were seen once. Per the germline V gene, CDR1 is LNHDA and CDR2 is SQIVND (reference sequence). Trimming removed 5 bases at V and 5 bases at J, with 12 bases between. The CDR3 runs to 14 residues. The genes are TRBV19 and TRBJ2-2, with TRBD1 as a possible D gene (5 bases). This TCR was sampled from an elderly woman with acute or convalescent COVID-19. Sample: peripheral blood. CDR3 region: CASSPGSHTGELFF. DNA for the CDR3: TGTGCCAGTAGTCCAGGGTCACATACCGGGGAGCTGTTTTTT.